The 8 T cell receptor beta chains in this list originate from one sample, sequenced in a study of cytomegalovirus exposure and HLA in healthy donors. PCR used 60 Vbeta primers and 13 Jbeta primers. Sequencing used immunoSEQ multiplex PCR; TCRdb keeps in-frame clones, though not all of them. The table for this sample gives some 51,000 clones. Sequenced material: PBMCs. The source of these receptors is a middle-aged man in good health and CMV-seropositive.

The chain is built from TRBV27 and TRBJ2-7; D is perhaps TRBD1 (5 bases). Trimming cost V 0 bases and J 1 base, with 13 bases left between them. The CDR3 loop spans 16 amino acids. From germline, CDR1 is MNHEY and CDR2 SMNVEV (reference sequence). CDR3 DNA sequence: TGTGCCAGCAGTTTATCGGGGCCCCAGGCTTCCTACGAGCAGTACTTC. The encoded protein is CASSLSGPQASYEQYF.

The V and J genes are TRBV18 and TRBJ2-7; 8 bases agree with TRBD1. Germline loops: CDR1 KGHSH, CDR2 LQKENI. The CDR3 is made up of 14 amino acids. Trimming removed 3 bases from V and 7 bases from J; junction bases left unmatched: 8. The CDR3 region has the DNA TGTGCCAGCTCACCTCTGACAGGGGAAGGGGAGCAGTACTTC. The encoded protein is CASSPLTGEGEQYF.

The CDR3 region is CASTASGFEQYF. CDR3 coding DNA: TGCGCCAGCACGGCTAGCGGGTTCGAGCAGTACTTC. This chain connects TRBV10-2 to TRBJ2-7; 8 bases map to TRBD2. Per germline, CDR1 WSHSY and CDR2 SAAADI. The CDR3 contains 12 residues. V was clipped by 7 bases and J by 6 bases; unmatched bases: 5.

The chain recombines TRBV7-9 with TRBJ2-2; 7 nucleotides line up with TRBD2. The CDR3 consists of 15 residues. With V trimmed by 0 bases and J by 4 bases, 2 bases remained unmatched. CDR1 SEHNR and CDR2 FQNEAQ come from the germline V gene (reference sequence). The CDR3 spells CASSLALAVTGELFF. CDR3 coding DNA: TGTGCCAGCAGCTTAGCCCTAGCGGTCACCGGGGAGCTGTTTTTT.

The chain couples TRBV30 to TRBJ1-1; D is possibly TRBD1 (6 bases). Per the germline V gene, CDR1 is GTSNPN and CDR2 is SVGIG (reference sequence). This CDR3 region has 15 residues. The germline V and J ends were trimmed by 3 bases and 0 bases, with 14 bases remaining between them. In DNA, the CDR3 is TGTGCCTGGAGAGGTTCGGACAGCTTGAACACTGAAGCTTTCTTT. This codes for CAWRGSDSLNTEAFF. Based on the CDR3 plus reference TRBV30 and TRBJ1-1, the full variable domain is SQTIHQWPATLVQPVGSPLSLECTVEGTSNPNLYWYRQAAGRGLQLLFYSVGIGQISSEVPQNLSASRPQDRQFILSSKKLLLSDSGFYLCAWRGSDSLNTEAFFGQGTRLTVV.

The genes are TRBV29-1 and TRBJ2-3, with 7 bases identical to TRBD1. J gave up 0 bases and V 7 bases, and 13 bases lay outside the gene matches. The CDR3 covers 16 residues. The V gene's germline CDR1 is SQVTM and CDR2 ANQGSEA. CDR3 nucleotides: TGCAGCGCCCGAACTACCGGGACAGCTAGCACAGATACGCAGTATTTT. It is translated as CSARTTGTASTDTQYF.

V usage is TRBV2 and J usage is TRBJ1-2; a weak D match, TRBD1 (6 bases). Trimming stripped 3 bases from V and 3 bases from J, with 14 bases between. The CDR3 totals 15 residues. Germline-derived CDR1 and CDR2 are SNHLY and FYNNEI. CDR3: CASSESQGKDYGYTF. The CDR3 coding sequence is TGTGCCAGCAGTGAGTCCCAGGGGAAGGACTATGGCTACACCTTC.

V gene TRBV19 combines with J gene TRBJ1-4, with D tentatively TRBD1 (6 bases). Looked up from germline, CDR1 is LNHDA and CDR2 is SQIVND (reference sequence). This CDR3 contains 17 residues. The V and J ends lost 6 bases and 0 bases respectively, with 17 bases between them. The CDR3 DNA is TGTGCCAGTAGCGCGAACAGGGAAATAGCAACTAATGAAAAACTGTTTTTT. Translated, it gives CASSANREIATNEKLFF.